The clone carrying this T cell receptor (beta chain) was found once. This specimen belongs to a study of blood T cell repertoires in COVID-19. Membership in each cohort depended on participant-reported clinical history. Losses at the gene ends were 4 bases for V and 0 bases for J; bases not matched to a gene: 5. The germline gives CDR1 SGHNT, CDR2 YYREEE (reference sequence). The CDR3 contains 16 residues. Measured with immunoSEQ multiplex PCR; TCRdb has only the in-frame clones, and not every one. The sample lists approximately 270,000 clones, roughly nine tenths occurring once. The sequenced material came from PBMCs or T cells enriched from blood (not recorded which). V usage is TRBV5-4 and J usage is TRBJ2-4; TRBD1 matches 9 bases. This TCR was sampled from a human donor in a cohort exposed to, infected with or recovered from COVID-19 (not recorded which). The donor label of this sample is uncertain. CDR3 loop: CASSPGTGRAKNIQYF. The CDR3 nucleotides are TGTGCCAGCAGCCCCGGGACAGGGCGAGCCAAAAACATTCAGTACTTC.